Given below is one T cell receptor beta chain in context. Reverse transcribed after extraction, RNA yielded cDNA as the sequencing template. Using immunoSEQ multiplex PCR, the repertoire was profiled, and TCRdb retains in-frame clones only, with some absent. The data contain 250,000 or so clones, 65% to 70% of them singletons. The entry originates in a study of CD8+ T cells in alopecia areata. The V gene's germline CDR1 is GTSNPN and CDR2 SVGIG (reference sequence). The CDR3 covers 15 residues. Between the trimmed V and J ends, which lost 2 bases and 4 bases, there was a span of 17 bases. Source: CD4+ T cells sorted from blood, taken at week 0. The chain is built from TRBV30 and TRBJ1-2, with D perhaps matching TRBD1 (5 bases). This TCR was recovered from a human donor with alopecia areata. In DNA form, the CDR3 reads TGTGCCTGGAGTCTCCCTCGGGGACGGATCTATGGCTACACCTTC. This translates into CAWSLPRGRIYGYTF.